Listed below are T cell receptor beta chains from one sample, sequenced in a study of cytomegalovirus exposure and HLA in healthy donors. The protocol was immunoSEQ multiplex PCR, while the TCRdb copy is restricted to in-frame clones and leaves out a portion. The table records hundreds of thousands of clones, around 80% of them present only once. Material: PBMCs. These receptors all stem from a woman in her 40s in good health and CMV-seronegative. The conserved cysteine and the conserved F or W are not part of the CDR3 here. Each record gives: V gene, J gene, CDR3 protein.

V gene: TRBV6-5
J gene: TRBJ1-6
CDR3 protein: ASSYALTATSSPLH

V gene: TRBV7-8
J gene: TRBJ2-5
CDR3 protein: ASSFLLESETQY

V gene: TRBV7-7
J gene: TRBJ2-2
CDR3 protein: ASSSQLAGTGELF

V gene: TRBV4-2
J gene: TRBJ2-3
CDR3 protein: ASSADRVTDTQY

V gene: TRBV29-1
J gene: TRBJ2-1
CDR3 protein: SVPRGPREDEQF

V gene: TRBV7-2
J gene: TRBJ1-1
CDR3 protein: ASSLPTSTEAF

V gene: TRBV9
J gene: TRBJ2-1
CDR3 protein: ASSVVLDDNEQF

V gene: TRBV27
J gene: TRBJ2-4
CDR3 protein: ASSFSRGDNIQY

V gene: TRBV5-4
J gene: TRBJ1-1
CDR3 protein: ASSGTGTGGALNTEAF

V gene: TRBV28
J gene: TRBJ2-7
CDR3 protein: ASSSGTTNEQY

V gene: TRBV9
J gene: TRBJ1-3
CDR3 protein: ASSAGGGGGSGNTIY

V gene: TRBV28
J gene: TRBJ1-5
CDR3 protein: ASSWDRAELPQH

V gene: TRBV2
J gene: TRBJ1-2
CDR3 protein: ASPDLQGHYGYT

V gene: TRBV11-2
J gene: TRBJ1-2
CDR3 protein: ASSATQGAEDYGYT

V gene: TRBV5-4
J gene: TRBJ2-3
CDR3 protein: ASSLAGQGEGDTQY

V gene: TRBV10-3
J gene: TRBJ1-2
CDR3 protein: AISESKGGDYGYT

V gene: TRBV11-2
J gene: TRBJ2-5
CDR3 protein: ASSTGQGGRETQY

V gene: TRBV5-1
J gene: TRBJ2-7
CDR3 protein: ASSYRQGGEQY

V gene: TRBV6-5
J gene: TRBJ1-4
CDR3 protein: ASSYSQGMELF

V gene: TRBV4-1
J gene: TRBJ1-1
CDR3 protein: ASCRCQGDWDTEAF

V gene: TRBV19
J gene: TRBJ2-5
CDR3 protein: ASSISLPETQY

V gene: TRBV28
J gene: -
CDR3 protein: ASGGLTYEQY

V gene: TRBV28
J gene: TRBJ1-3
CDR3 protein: ASSFSTGYGNTIY

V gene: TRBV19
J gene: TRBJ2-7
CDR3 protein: ASSPSMGQGAYEQY

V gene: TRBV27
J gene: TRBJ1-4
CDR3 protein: ASSLGGGRDEKLF

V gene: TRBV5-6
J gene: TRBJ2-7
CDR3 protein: ASSFYRVDEQY

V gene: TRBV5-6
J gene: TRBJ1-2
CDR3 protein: ASSLAELRLSANYGYT

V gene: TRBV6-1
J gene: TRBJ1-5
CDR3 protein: ASSEGSPSHQPQH

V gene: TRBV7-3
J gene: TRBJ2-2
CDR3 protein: ASSFNSGGTGELF

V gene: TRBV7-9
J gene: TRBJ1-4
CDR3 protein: ASSLAGQGIGEKLF

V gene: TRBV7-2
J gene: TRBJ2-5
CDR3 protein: ASSLDRGGKTQY

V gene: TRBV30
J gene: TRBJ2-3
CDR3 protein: AWSVGGGTDTQY

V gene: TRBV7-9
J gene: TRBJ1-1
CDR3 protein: ASSLLYNTEAF

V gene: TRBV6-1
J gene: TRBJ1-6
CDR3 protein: ASSEARGVTPLH

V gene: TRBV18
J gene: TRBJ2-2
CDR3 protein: ASSPTTGGAGELF

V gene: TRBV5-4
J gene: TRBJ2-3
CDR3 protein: ASSLLSQTTDTQY

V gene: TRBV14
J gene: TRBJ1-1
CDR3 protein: ASSQLGTGGFTEAF

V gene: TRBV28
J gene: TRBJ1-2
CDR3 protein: ASSLAPDRAYGYT

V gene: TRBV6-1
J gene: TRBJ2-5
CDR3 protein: ASSEPIAGGVETQY

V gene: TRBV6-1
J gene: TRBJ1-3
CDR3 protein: ASKQGSHTIY

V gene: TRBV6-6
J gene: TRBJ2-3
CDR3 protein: ASSSTGGGSTDTQY

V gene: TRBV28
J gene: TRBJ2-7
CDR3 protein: ASTPGVAYEQY

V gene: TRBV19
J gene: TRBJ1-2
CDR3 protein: ASSLTGSTNYGYT

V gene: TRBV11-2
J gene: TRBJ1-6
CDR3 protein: ASSLDRNSPLH

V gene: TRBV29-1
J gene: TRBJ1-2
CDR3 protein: SVQGAALSYGYP

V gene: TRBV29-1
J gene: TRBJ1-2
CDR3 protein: SVEGPDRGEGGYT

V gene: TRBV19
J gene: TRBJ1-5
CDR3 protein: ATRGKGTHQPQH

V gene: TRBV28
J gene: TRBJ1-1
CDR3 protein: ASVLSDRNTEAF

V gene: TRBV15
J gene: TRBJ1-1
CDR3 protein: ATSRQGVEAF

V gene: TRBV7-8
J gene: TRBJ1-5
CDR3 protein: ASSLAHIWRDHQPQH

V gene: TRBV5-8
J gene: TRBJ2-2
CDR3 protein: ASTRSGELF

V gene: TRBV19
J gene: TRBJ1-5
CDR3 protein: ASSTQGRGGDQPQH

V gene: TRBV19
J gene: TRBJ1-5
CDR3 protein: ASRDPGQTLNQPQH

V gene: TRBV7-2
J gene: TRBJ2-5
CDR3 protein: ASSYDPTQETQY